This T cell receptor (beta chain) originates from a study of blood T cell repertoires in COVID-19. In the study overall: Samples came from the United States, Italy and Spain, spanning acute and convalescent COVID-19.

Per the original data handling: Nucleated cell counts were estimated from reference gene primer amplification. Data came from immunoSEQ multiplex PCR; TCRdb stores just in-frame clones and leaves some out. The V and J calls and clone size were taken over from that table, and D and trimming were inferred from the DNA. The sample carries approximately 90,000 clones, roughly 90% recorded once. With 4 bases clipped from V and 6 bases from J, the junction kept 5 bases outside the gene matches. Per the germline V gene, CDR1 is MNHEY and CDR2 is SVGAGI. This CDR3 is 14 amino acids long. The origin of this receptor is a man aged 55 to 70 with COVID-19, enrolled during active disease. Specimen: peripheral blood. V is TRBV6-5 and J is TRBJ2-3; the match to TRBD1 covers 9 bases. The CDR3 reads CASSSLTGGDTQYF. The DNA for the CDR3 is TGTGCCAGCAGTTCCTTGACAGGGGGTGATACGCAGTATTTT.